The entry below describes one T cell receptor beta chain. In germline, CDR1 is LNHDA, CDR2 SQIVND (reference sequence). The CDR3 extends over 14 amino acids. Trimming left V 10 bases short and J 2 bases short, with 18 bases between. This record belongs to a study of blood T cell repertoires in COVID-19. The repertoire was sequenced with immunoSEQ multiplex PCR; TCRdb's copy has only in-frame clones and lacks some. This sample has about 310,000 clones; around 86% occur once, and the top ten carry 1%. The source of this sequence is a man aged 50 to 59 with active or convalescent COVID-19. The sequencing input was peripheral blood. The J gene is TRBJ2-7, the V gene TRBV19; D might be TRBD1 (6 bases). In DNA, the CDR3 is TGTGCCACCGCGAACAGGGAAGGGACCTACGAGCAGTACTTC. Its protein product is CATANREGTYEQYF.